These 29 T cell receptor beta chains came from one sample sequenced in a study of response to subunit inactivated influenza vaccine. MiXCR, run by TCRdb on the RT-PCR reads, gives a single entry per CDR3 protein. The sample consists of about 530,000 distinct CDR3 sequences, approximately 12% of them appearing once. The material was PBMCs from blood, obtained on the day of vaccination. The receptor source for this set is a man aged 45-65 years who received an inactivated influenza vaccine.

This clonotype turned up a few times. This rearrangement joins TRBV27 to TRBJ2-1; TRBD1 matches at 8 bases. CDR1 and CDR2 (germline): MNHEY, SMNVEV (reference sequence). The CDR3 has 16 amino acids. V lost 3 bases to trimming and J lost 3 bases; unmatched junction nucleotides: 7. CDR3 sequence: CASSLEYRGNYNEQFF. The CDR3 coding sequence is TGTGCCAGCAGTTTGGAGTACAGGGGGAACTACAATGAGCAGTTCTTC.

Ten or more counts support this clonotype. The chain carries TRBV20-1 and TRBJ2-5, with 12 bases fitting TRBD2. The CDR3 extends over 15 amino acids. The J segment lost 1 base and the V segment lost 5 bases, leaving 5 bases of the junction unmatched. Germline values: CDR1 DFQATT, CDR2 SNEGSKA (reference sequence). In DNA, the CDR3 is TGCAGTGCTTTTGGACTAGCGGGGATCCAAGAGACCCAGTACTTC. This gives the protein CSAFGLAGIQETQYF.

The chain joins TRBV6-2 or TRBV6-3 to TRBJ2-7; perhaps TRBD1 as D (6 bases). The CDR3 loop spans 14 amino acids. Germline V CDR1 and CDR2: MNHEY, SVGEGT. The V end was cut by 2 bases, the J end by 3 bases, with 11 bases between. CDR3 region: CASSYTETGYEQYF. CDR3 nucleotide sequence: TGTGCCAGCAGTTACACGGAGACAGGCTACGAGCAGTACTTC.

This clonotype was detected many times. The rearrangement links TRBV7-6 to TRBJ2-5; D gene unclear. The CDR3 covers 15 residues. Germline V lookup: CDR1 SGHVS, CDR2 FNYEAQ. Between the trimmed V and J ends, which lost 1 base and 4 bases, there was a span of 13 bases. The CDR3 DNA is TGTGCCAGCAGCTTAGGAGGCTCAAAGACAGAGACCCAGTACTTC. Protein: CASSLGGSKTETQYF.

The sample holds many counts of this clonotype. The chain has TRBV20-1 and TRBJ2-2, with D maybe TRBD1 (6 bases). The V and J ends lost 4 bases and 6 bases respectively, with 15 bases between them. The CDR3 is made up of 14 amino acids. CDR1 DFQATT and CDR2 SNEGSKA come from the germline V gene (reference sequence). The CDR3, as DNA: TGCAGTGCTACCACAGGGATCGGGGCCGGGGAGCTGTTTTTT. As protein: CSATTGIGAGELFF.

This clonotype was counted many times. This rearrangement joins TRBV29-1 to TRBJ2-1; D is perhaps TRBD1 (6 bases). V was clipped by 6 bases and J by 3 bases, with 12 bases between them. CDR3 size: 13 residues. Germline assignment: CDR1 SQVTM and CDR2 ANQGSEA. The CDR3 region has the DNA TGCAGCGTCTCTACAGGGAACTACAATGAGCAGTTCTTC. As protein: CSVSTGNYNEQFF.

This clonotype was seen only a few times. The V gene is TRBV15, the J gene TRBJ1-2, with TRBD1 matching 7 bases. Trimming took 4 bases from V and 8 from J; bases not matched to a gene: 7. The CDR3 is made up of 13 amino acids. From germline, CDR1 is LNHNV and CDR2 YYDKDF (reference sequence). CDR3 sequence: CATSTMNRGGYTF. CDR3 DNA: TGTGCCACCAGCACCATGAACAGGGGCGGCTACACCTTC.

V and J are TRBV6-1 and TRBJ2-3, with 11 bases identical to TRBD2. Germline V gene sequence: CDR1 MNHNS, CDR2 SASEGT. This CDR3 comprises 15 residues. V shed 6 bases, J shed 4 bases, and the junction held 6 bases outside the gene matches. The CDR3 DNA reads as TGTGCCAGCAGCATAGCGGGAGGGCCCCCAGATACGCAGTATTTT. The encoded protein is CASSIAGGPPDTQYF.

This chain joins TRBV20-1 and TRBJ2-3, with D perhaps matching TRBD1 (5 bases). Trimming left V 3 bases short and J 4 bases short, with 29 bases between. Germline loops: CDR1 DFQATT, CDR2 SNEGSKA (reference sequence). CDR3 length: 19 residues. The CDR3 reads CSARAEGPQAGVRSDTQYF. For the CDR3, the DNA is TGCAGTGCTAGGGCAGAAGGACCACAGGCCGGAGTTCGATCAGATACGCAGTATTTT.

This clonotype was picked up a small number of times. The rearrangement joins TRBV7-9 to TRBJ2-7; D remains unclear. The CDR3 is made up of 13 amino acids. V shed 5 bases and J shed 3 bases, with 11 bases lying between them. CDR1 is SEHNR and CDR2 is FQNEAQ in the germline V gene (reference sequence). The DNA for the CDR3 is TGTGCCAGCAGCCTCCCTCCCGACTACGAGCAGTACTTC. Residues: CASSLPPDYEQYF.

This clonotype was seen only a few times. CDR3 amino acids: CATNSGGRNEQFF. Written as DNA, the CDR3 is TGTGCCACTAACTCCGGGGGACGCAATGAGCAGTTCTTC. The chain combines TRBV14 with TRBJ2-1; a possible D gene is TRBD2 (6 bases). The germline V gene has CDR1 SGHDN and CDR2 FVKESK. Between the trimmed V and J ends, which lost 10 bases and 6 bases, there was a span of 16 bases. The CDR3 runs to 13 residues.

This clonotype came up a few times. V and J are TRBV7-9 and TRBJ2-1; 11 bases line up with TRBD1. With V trimmed by 4 bases and J by 9 bases, 11 bases remained unmatched. The length of the CDR3 is 16 residues. CDR1 SEHNR and CDR2 FQNEAQ come from the germline V gene (reference sequence). CDR3 sequence (DNA): TGTGCCAGCAGCTCAGCGCCGGGACAGGGGGTGGGTGAGCAGTTCTTC. Amino acids: CASSSAPGQGVGEQFF.

This clonotype was counted only a few times. The rearrangement joins TRBV7-2 to TRBJ1-1; D gene uncertain. The CDR3 is made up of 14 amino acids. The V gene's germline CDR1 is SGHTA and CDR2 FQGNSA. Trimming stripped 5 bases from V and 4 bases from J, with 14 bases between. Here the CDR3 DNA reads TGTGCCAGCAGCCTTACTTTCCAAGCCACTGAAGCTTTCTTT. Its translation is CASSLTFQATEAFF.

This clonotype was seen only a few times. V is TRBV6-5 and J is TRBJ1-3; D remains unclear. Germline CDR1 is MNHEY and CDR2 is SVGAGI. This CDR3 has 16 residues. V shed 0 bases and J shed 0 bases, with 9 bases lying between them. The CDR3 DNA is TGTGCCAGCAGTTACTCGTTGGGAGCCTCTGGAAACACCATATATTTT. Residues: CASSYSLGASGNTIYF.

The chain recombines TRBV5-6 with TRBJ2-5, with 11 bases lining up with TRBD2. The V and J ends lost 0 bases and 0 bases, in that order; junction bases with no gene match: 4. The CDR3 is made up of 17 amino acids. CDR1 is SGHDT and CDR2 is YYEEEE in the germline V gene. The CDR3 protein is CASSLASGGLYQETQYF. In DNA, the CDR3 is TGTGCCAGCAGCTTGGCTAGCGGGGGGTTGTACCAAGAGACCCAGTACTTC.

This clonotype was seen more than once but under ten times. The genes are TRBV2 and TRBJ2-1; 11 bases align to TRBD2. CDR1 and CDR2 from the germline V gene are SNHLY and FYNNEI. J gave up 3 bases and V 6 bases, and 4 bases lay outside the gene matches. The CDR3 spans 15 residues. The CDR3 coding sequence is TGTGCCAGCAGGACCGGGACTAGCGGCTACAATGAGCAGTTCTTC. Residues: CASRTGTSGYNEQFF.

This clonotype was recorded a few times. The chain employs TRBV20-1 and TRBJ1-1, with TRBD1 matching 9 bases. The CDR3 consists of 14 residues. J gave up 4 bases and V 4 bases, and 7 bases lay outside the gene matches. Germline CDR1 is DFQATT and CDR2 is SNEGSKA (reference sequence). CDR3 amino acids: CSAKHRGLGTEAFF. CDR3 DNA: TGCAGTGCTAAACACAGGGGGCTAGGCACTGAAGCTTTCTTT.

This clonotype was seen more than once but under ten times. In nucleotides, the CDR3 is TGTGCCAGCAGCTTCGGGTTTCGTTCACCCCTCCACTTT. Translated, it gives CASSFGFRSPLHF. The chain recombines TRBV7-3 with TRBJ1-6; unclear D gene. Germline V gene data show CDR1 as SGHTA and CDR2 as FQGTGA. Trimming removed 3 bases at V and 9 bases at J, with 9 bases between. CDR3 size: 13 residues. The full variable domain, its missing parts supplied by reference TRBV7-3 and TRBJ1-6, is GAGVSQTPSNKVTEKGKYVELRCDPISGHTALYWYRQSLGQGPEFLIYFQGTGAADDSGLPNDRFFAVRPEGSVSTLKIQRTERGDSAVYLCASSFGFRSPLHFGNGTRLTVT.

The chain employs TRBV11-2 and TRBJ2-1, with TRBD2 matching 8 bases. The V and J ends lost 2 bases and 5 bases, in that order; junction bases with no gene match: 8. The CDR3 is made up of 16 amino acids. CDR1 is SGHAT and CDR2 is FQNNGV in the germline V gene. CDR3 region: CASSLSSSGPDNEQFF. CDR3 nucleotides: TGTGCCAGCAGCTTAAGTTCTAGCGGGCCCGACAATGAGCAGTTCTTC. Complete variable domain (other parts from reference TRBV11-2 and TRBJ2-1): EAGVAQSPRYKIIEKRQSVAFWCNPISGHATLYWYQQILGQGPKLLIQFQNNGVVDDSQLPKDRFSAERLKGVDSTLKIQPAKLEDSAVYLCASSLSSSGPDNEQFFGPGTRLTVL.

This clonotype was seen more than once but under ten times. The chain couples TRBV6-5 to TRBJ2-1; 10 bases are shared with TRBD2. The V and J ends lost 2 bases and 7 bases, in that order; junction bases with no gene match: 8. Germline loops: CDR1 MNHEY, CDR2 SVGAGI. The CDR3 is made up of 16 amino acids. The CDR3 nucleotides read TGTGCCAGCAGTTACCCGGGGCTAGCGGGAGCGAATGAGCAGTTCTTC. Translation: CASSYPGLAGANEQFF.

This rearrangement joins TRBV5-4 to TRBJ1-3; maybe TRBD1 (5 bases). V was clipped by 0 bases and J by 8 bases, with 9 bases between them. Germline V lookup: CDR1 SGHNT, CDR2 YYREEE (reference sequence). This CDR3 has 13 amino acids. This CDR3 reads CASSLDRGHTIYF. The CDR3 DNA reads as TGTGCCAGCAGCTTGGATAGGGGACACACCATATATTTT.

The rearrangement links TRBV5-1 to TRBJ1-4; no reliable D call. This CDR3 has 15 residues. Trimming took off 0 bases at V and 7 bases at J, with 13 bases between the two ends. CDR1 is SGHRS, CDR2 YFSETQ, per germline. The CDR3 coding sequence is TGCGCCAGCAGCTTGGAGACCGGGAGGAGTGAAAAACTGTTTTTT. Encoded protein: CASSLETGRSEKLFF.

This clonotype was picked up a small number of times. The rearrangement links TRBV29-1 to TRBJ2-1; D may be TRBD1 (5 bases). The germline gives CDR1 SQVTM, CDR2 ANQGSEA. The CDR3 runs 14 residues. Trimming took 4 bases from V and 2 from J, leaving 12 bases between them. CDR3 amino acids: CSVASRTTYNEQFF. The CDR3 nucleotides are TGCAGCGTTGCCTCTCGGACAACCTACAATGAGCAGTTCTTC.

The chain is built from TRBV7-6 and TRBJ2-1; tentative D call: TRBD2 (6 bases). Germline assignment: CDR1 SGHVS and CDR2 FNYEAQ. This CDR3 region has 17 residues. Trimming took 4 bases from V and 1 from J, leaving 17 bases between them. The CDR3 bases are TGTGCCAGCAGCTCAATCCGGGACTGGAATTCCTACAATGAGCAGTTCTTC. It translates to CASSSIRDWNSYNEQFF.

The chain uses TRBV12-3 or TRBV12-4 and TRBJ2-5; 8 bases align to TRBD2. The CDR3 is 16 residues long. Trimming cost V 1 base and J 0 bases; bases outside gene matches: 4. CDR3: CASSLVLAGHQETQYF. The CDR3 DNA follows: TGTGCCAGCAGTTTAGTGTTAGCGGGGCACCAAGAGACCCAGTACTTC.

This chain uses TRBV28 with TRBJ2-3; tentatively, D is TRBD2 (6 bases). The CDR3 runs to 17 residues. Trimming removed 4 bases from V and 1 base from J, with 18 bases in between. The germline gives CDR1 MDHEN, CDR2 SYDVKM. The CDR3 region has the DNA TGTGCCAGCAGTTCACACGTGGGACTCCTGGGCACAGATACGCAGTATTTT. Protein sequence: CASSSHVGLLGTDTQYF.

There are a few counts of this clonotype. This rearrangement joins TRBV12-3 or TRBV12-4 to TRBJ2-3; D is ambiguous. The CDR3 spans 12 residues. Trimming removed 6 bases from V and 6 bases from J, with 10 bases in between. The DNA of the CDR3 is TGTGCCAGCAGCGCCGTTGGGGATACGCAGTATTTT. Translation: CASSAVGDTQYF.

This clonotype was seen ten or more times. The V and J genes are TRBV20-1 and TRBJ1-4, with D unclear. The V gene lost 1 base and the J gene lost 8 bases, with 5 bases spanning the gap. The V gene's germline CDR1 is DFQATT and CDR2 SNEGSKA (reference sequence). The CDR3 extends over 11 amino acids. CDR3 DNA: TGCAGTGCTAGAGTCGACGAAAAACTGTTTTTT. Protein product: CSARVDEKLFF.

This clonotype came up a few times. The V gene is TRBV20-1, the J gene TRBJ2-3; TRBD2 matches at 9 bases. The junction had 10 bases not matched to a gene; V was cut back by 4 bases and J by 2 bases. The CDR3 has 16 residues. CDR1 DFQATT and CDR2 SNEGSKA come from the germline V gene (reference sequence). The CDR3 DNA sequence: TGCAGTGCTAATCAAGCGGGGGGCGGACTCACAGATACGCAGTATTTT. Amino acids: CSANQAGGGLTDTQYF.